The T cell receptor (beta chain) described here comes from a study of T cell responses to AZD1222 COVID-19 vaccine. Worth noting for this clone: The antigen is unknown.

The table came from immunoSEQ multiplex PCR; TCRdb's copy has only in-frame clones and leaves some out. The table includes over 150,000 clones, approximately 90% detected once. Study-level findings and limits: Two doses of AZD1222 preceded a rise in Spike-specific TCR breadth and depth. No repertoire was sampled before or during the peak T cell response, only after it.

The CDR3 runs 12 residues. V was shortened by 7 bases and J by 13 bases, with 17 bases between the two germline ends. The sequence derives from an adult in good health. The sample here was peripheral blood, taken on day 0 of AZD1222 vaccination. V and J are TRBV12-3 or TRBV12-4 and TRBJ2-4; D is perhaps TRBD1 or TRBD2 (5 bases each). In DNA form, the CDR3 reads TGTGCCAGCACTCAAGCGCCGGGGCAACAGTACTTC. This gives the protein CASTQAPGQQYF.